The T cell receptor beta chain under discussion was sequenced for a study of blood T cell repertoires in COVID-19. Looked up from germline, CDR1 is MNHNS and CDR2 is SASEGT. The CDR3 spans 13 residues. The V end lost 3 bases, the J end lost 3 bases, and 8 bases lay between the germline ends. Some clones are missing from TCRdb's copy, which holds only in-frame ones; the method was immunoSEQ multiplex PCR. The sample carries 150,000 to 200,000 clones, about 92% recorded once. The TCR sequence derives from a woman in her fifties or sixties with COVID-19, enrolled during active disease. The rearrangement links TRBV6-1 to TRBJ1-1; possible D gene TRBD1, 5 bases. Material: peripheral blood. The chain's CDR3 is CASSEGGDTEAFF. CDR3 bases: TGTGCCAGCAGTGAGGGGGGGGACACTGAAGCTTTCTTT.